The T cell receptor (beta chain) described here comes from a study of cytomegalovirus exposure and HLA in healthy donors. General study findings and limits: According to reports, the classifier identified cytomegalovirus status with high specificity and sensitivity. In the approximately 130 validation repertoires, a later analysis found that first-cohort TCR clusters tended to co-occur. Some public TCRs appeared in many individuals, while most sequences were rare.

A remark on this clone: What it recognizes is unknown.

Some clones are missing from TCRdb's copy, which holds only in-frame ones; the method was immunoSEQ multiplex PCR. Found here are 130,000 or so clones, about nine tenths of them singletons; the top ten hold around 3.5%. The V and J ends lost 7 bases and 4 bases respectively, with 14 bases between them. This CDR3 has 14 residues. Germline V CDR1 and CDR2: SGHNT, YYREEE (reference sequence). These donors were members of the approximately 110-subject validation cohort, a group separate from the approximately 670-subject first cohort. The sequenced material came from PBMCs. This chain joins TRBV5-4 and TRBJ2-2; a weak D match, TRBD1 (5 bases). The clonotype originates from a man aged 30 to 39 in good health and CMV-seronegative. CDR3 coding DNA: TGTGCCAGCGTGGTCGGCAGGGTCACCGGGGAGCTGTTTTTT. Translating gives CASVVGRVTGELFF. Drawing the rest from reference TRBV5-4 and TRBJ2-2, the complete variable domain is ETGVTQSPTHLIKTRGQQVTLRCSSQSGHNTVSWYQQALGQGPQFIFQYYREEENGRGNFPPRFSGLQFPNYSSELNVNALELDDSALYLCASVVGRVTGELFFGEGSRLTVL.